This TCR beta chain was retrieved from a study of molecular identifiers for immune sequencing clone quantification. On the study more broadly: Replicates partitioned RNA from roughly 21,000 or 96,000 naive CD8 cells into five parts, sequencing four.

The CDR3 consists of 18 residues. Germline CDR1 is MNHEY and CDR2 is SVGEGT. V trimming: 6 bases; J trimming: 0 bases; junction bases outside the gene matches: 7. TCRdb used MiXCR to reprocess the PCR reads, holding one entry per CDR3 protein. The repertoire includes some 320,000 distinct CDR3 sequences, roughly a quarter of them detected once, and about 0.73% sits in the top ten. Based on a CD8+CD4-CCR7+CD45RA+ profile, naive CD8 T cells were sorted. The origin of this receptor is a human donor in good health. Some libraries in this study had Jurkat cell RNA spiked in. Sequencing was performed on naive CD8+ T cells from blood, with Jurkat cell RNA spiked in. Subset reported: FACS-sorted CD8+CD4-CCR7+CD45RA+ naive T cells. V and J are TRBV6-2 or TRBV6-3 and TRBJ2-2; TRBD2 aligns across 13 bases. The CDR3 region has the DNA TGTGCCAGCAGACCTACTAGCGGGAGGGCCCCGAACACCGGGGAGCTGTTTTTT. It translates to CASRPTSGRAPNTGELFF.